This is a list of T cell receptor beta chains from one sample in a study of blood T cell repertoires in COVID-19. The method was immunoSEQ multiplex PCR; TCRdb's version includes in-frame clones alone and lacks a portion of them. The sample holds more than 250,000 clones, approximately 90% seen once. The sequencing sample was made of peripheral blood. These receptors all stem from a woman aged 45-65 years with COVID-19, enrolled during active disease. Each CDR3 is given with its conserved first and last residue. The D gene is left open where the match is weak. The size of a clone is reported for some rows only, either as once, few or many, or as a class for expanded clones.

d_call	v_call	clone_size	j_call	cdr3_nt	cdr3_aa
TRBD1	TRBV19	NA	TRBJ1-4	TGTGCCAGTAGTACTGACAGGGCTACTAATGAAAAACTGTTTTTT	CASSTDRATNEKLFF
TRBD1	TRBV29-1	NA	TRBJ1-5	TGCAGCGTAACCTCCTTCCGGGACAGCAGCCTTAGCAATCAGCCCCAGCATTTT	CSVTSFRDSSLSNQPQHF
TRBD2	TRBV3-1/TRBV3-2	once	TRBJ2-7	TGTGCCAGCAGCCGAGGGACTAGCGGGATGAACTCGCAGTACTTC	CASSRGTSGMNSQYF
NA	TRBV7-3	NA	TRBJ2-1	TGTGCCAGCAGCTTTTCCTTTAACAATGAGCAGTTCTTC	CASSFSFNNEQFF
NA	TRBV29-1	NA	TRBJ1-2	TGCAGCGTCCTCCTAGGGGGACCCGGTGGCTACACCTTC	CSVLLGGPGGYTF
NA	TRBV24-1	NA	TRBJ2-7	TGTGCCACCAGTGATTCAGGGGCAGTTTCCTACGAGCAGTACTTC	CATSDSGAVSYEQYF
NA	TRBV20-1	once	TRBJ2-7	TGCAGTGCCACCCCGGTGCGTGAGCAGTACTTC	CSATPVREQYF
NA	TRBV7-2	once	TRBJ1-3	TGTGCCAGCAGCTTAGCTAACCCGGGGACTGGAAACACCATATATTTT	CASSLANPGTGNTIYF
TRBD1	TRBV7-9	NA	TRBJ2-1	TGTGCCAGCAGTTCACAGGGGTCCGGACTTACAAGCAACAATGAGCAGTTCTTC	CASSSQGSGLTSNNEQFF
NA	TRBV24-1	NA	TRBJ1-2	TGTGCCACCAGTGATTGGCCAGAAAAACCCTATGGCTACACCTTC	CATSDWPEKPYGYTF
NA	TRBV19	NA	TRBJ2-7	TGTGCCAGTAGTTCAACGGACAGAAACTACGAGCAGTACTTC	CASSSTDRNYEQYF
TRBD2	TRBV15	NA	TRBJ2-7	TGTGCCACCAGCAGAGATCTAGGGACTAGCGGGAGTACGAGAGTTCGCGAGTACTTC	CATSRDLGTSGSTRVREYF
TRBD2	TRBV14	NA	TRBJ2-2	TGTGCCAGCAGCCAAGATTTAGTAGGCGGGAGGGCCATCACCGGGGAGCTGTTTTTT	CASSQDLVGGRAITGELFF
TRBD2	TRBV6-6	NA	TRBJ2-1	TGTGCCAGCAGTCAGACTAGCGGGAGTGGCTATGAGCAGTTCTTC	CASSQTSGSGYEQFF
NA	TRBV7-9	NA	TRBJ1-1	TGTGCCAGCAGCCGCCAGAGGGCCACTGAAGCTTTCTTT	CASSRQRATEAFF
NA	TRBV12-5	NA	TRBJ2-7	TGTGCTAGTGGCGGGAGTCGATCCTACGAGCAGTACTTC	CASGGSRSYEQYF
TRBD2	TRBV5-1	NA	TRBJ2-3	TGCGCCAGTACGCTAGCGGCTCGTTACACAGATACGCAGTATTTT	CASTLAARYTDTQYF
NA	TRBV28	NA	TRBJ2-2	TGTGCCAGCAGTTCGGTGGGCCACAACGCTCTGGGCACCGGGGAGCTGTTTTTT	CASSSVGHNALGTGELFF
NA	TRBV13	NA	TRBJ2-4	TGTGCCAGCAGCTTTGAGGGGGAAAACATTCAGTACTTC	CASSFEGENIQYF
TRBD1	TRBV4-1	NA	TRBJ1-5	TGCGCCAGCAGCCCCGGACAGGGAAGGTTTAGCAATCAGCCCCAGCATTTT	CASSPGQGRFSNQPQHF
TRBD1	TRBV4-1	NA	TRBJ1-2	TGCGCCAGCAGCCAAGGGCCGGGACAGGGGGCGCGAGGCTACACCTTC	CASSQGPGQGARGYTF
NA	TRBV18	NA	TRBJ1-1	TGTGCCAGCTCACCTATTCAGGGGACTGAAGCTTTCTTT	CASSPIQGTEAFF
TRBD1	TRBV5-1	NA	TRBJ2-3	TGCGCCAGCACCCCGGTTGGGGGACAGGGGGCAATCACAGATACGCAGTATTTT	CASTPVGGQGAITDTQYF
TRBD2	TRBV5-1	NA	TRBJ2-7	TGCGCCAGCAGCTTGATTGGCGGGAGCCAAGCCTACGAGCAGTACTTC	CASSLIGGSQAYEQYF
TRBD1	TRBV5-1	few	TRBJ1-2	TGCGCCAGCAGCTTGACCGTGGGACAGGGATCCGTCTATGGCTACACCTTC	CASSLTVGQGSVYGYTF
NA	TRBV12-3/TRBV12-4	NA	TRBJ1-1	TGTGCCAGCAGATCTACAGTGCACACTGAAGCTTTCTTT	CASRSTVHTEAFF
NA	TRBV5-4	NA	TRBJ2-4	TGTGCCAGCAGCCTAACCACCTTAGCGCAGCAAAAAAACATTCAGTACTTC	CASSLTTLAQQKNIQYF
TRBD2	TRBV23-1	NA	TRBJ2-7	TGCGCCAGCAGTCAACCCCGCGGGGGACCGCCCGAGCAGTACTTC	CASSQPRGGPPEQYF
TRBD1	TRBV6-5	NA	TRBJ1-5	TGTGCCAGCAGTTCGACAGGGGTTAGTCAGCCCCAGCATTTT	CASSSTGVSQPQHF
NA	TRBV18	NA	TRBJ2-7	TGTGCCAGCTCACCGGGGACAAATGACTACGAGCAGTACTTC	CASSPGTNDYEQYF
NA	TRBV5-6	NA	TRBJ2-2	TGTGCCAGCAGCTTGGAGAATTGGGGACTTGTTAACACCGGGGAGCTGTTTTTT	CASSLENWGLVNTGELFF
TRBD1	TRBV29-1	NA	TRBJ2-3	TGCAGCGTTGACAGGGACAGGGCCTTAACAGATACGCAGTATTTT	CSVDRDRALTDTQYF
TRBD1	TRBV6-6	few	TRBJ1-1	TGTGCCAGCAGCCTGGGACAGTTGAACACTGAAGCTTTCTTT	CASSLGQLNTEAFF
NA	TRBV2	once	TRBJ2-7	TGTGCCAGCAGTGTTCGGGAGAAAGTCGGAGAGCAGTACTTC	CASSVREKVGEQYF
NA	TRBV5-6	NA	TRBJ1-2	TGTGCCAGCAGCTTTTTGGGGGCCTATGGCTACACCTTC	CASSFLGAYGYTF
NA	TRBV6-5	NA	TRBJ2-2	TGTGCCAGCAGTCCACAGGGAAACACCGGGGAGCTGTTTTTT	CASSPQGNTGELFF
NA	TRBV27	NA	TRBJ1-2	TGTGCCAGCACCCAGGCGGGGGGCGCGGGTGGCTACACCTTC	CASTQAGGAGGYTF
TRBD1	TRBV12-3/TRBV12-4	NA	TRBJ1-6	TGTGCCAGCAATCGTCAGGGGGCTACACCCCTCCACTTT	CASNRQGATPLHF
TRBD2	TRBV2	NA	TRBJ2-3	TGTGCCAGCAGTGGACTAGCGGGAAGTTCAGATACGCAGTATTTT	CASSGLAGSSDTQYF
TRBD1	TRBV6-5	NA	TRBJ2-7	TGTGCCAGCAGTTATACGGGACAGCCCGTTCCGTACGAGCAGTACTTC	CASSYTGQPVPYEQYF
TRBD2	TRBV7-9	NA	TRBJ2-3	TGTGCCAGCAGGGCGGGAGGATACACAGATACGCAGTATTTT	CASRAGGYTDTQYF
NA	TRBV7-2	NA	TRBJ1-1	TGTGCCAGCAGCTTGGCTGGGGGGGGGCCGGAAACTGAAGCTTTCTTT	CASSLAGGGPETEAFF
NA	TRBV5-1	once	TRBJ1-3	TGCGCCAGCAGCTTGGGGGGGGGATCGCCCTCTGGAAACACCATATATTTT	CASSLGGGSPSGNTIYF
NA	TRBV5-4	NA	TRBJ2-1	TGTGCCAGCACACAGAGCTCCTACAATGAGCAGTTCTTC	CASTQSSYNEQFF
NA	TRBV5-4	NA	TRBJ2-7	TGTGCCAGCAGCTTGGTGGAGGGAAACGAGCAGTACTTC	CASSLVEGNEQYF
NA	TRBV5-4	once	TRBJ2-5	TGTGCCAGCAGCCTACCAGGGGCGGGGGTAGAGACCCAGTACTTC	CASSLPGAGVETQYF
NA	TRBV12-3/TRBV12-4	once	TRBJ1-5	TGTGCCAGCAGTTTCGGGGTCAATCAGCCCCAGCATTTT	CASSFGVNQPQHF
TRBD1	TRBV13	NA	TRBJ1-2	TGTGCCAGCGGTAGACAGGGCTATGGCTACACCTTC	CASGRQGYGYTF
TRBD2	TRBV7-9	NA	TRBJ2-3	TGTGCCAGCAGCTCTAGCGGGAGAGGGGATGATACGCAGTATTTT	CASSSSGRGDDTQYF